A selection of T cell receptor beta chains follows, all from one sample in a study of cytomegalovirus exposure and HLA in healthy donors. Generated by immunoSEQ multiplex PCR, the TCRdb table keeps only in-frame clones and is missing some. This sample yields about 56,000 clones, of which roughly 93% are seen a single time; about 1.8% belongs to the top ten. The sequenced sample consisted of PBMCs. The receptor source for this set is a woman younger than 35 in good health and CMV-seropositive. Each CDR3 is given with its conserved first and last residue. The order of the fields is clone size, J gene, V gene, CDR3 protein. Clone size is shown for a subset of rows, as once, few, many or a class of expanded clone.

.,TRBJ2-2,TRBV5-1,CASSLSGSASNTGELFF
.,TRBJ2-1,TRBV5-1,CASSLGGRNSNEQFF
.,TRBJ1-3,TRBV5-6,CASSLAQTHSTIYF
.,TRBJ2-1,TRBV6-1,CASTWTSGAYNEQFF
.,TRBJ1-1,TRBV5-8,CASSLRKTGTGAMNTEAFF
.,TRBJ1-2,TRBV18,CASSPPGLSGAYGYTF
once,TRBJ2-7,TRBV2,CASSVRGDRTSGDFRHPNPYEQYF
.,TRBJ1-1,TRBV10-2,CASSFSGRAFF
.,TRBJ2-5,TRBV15,CATSRGTAQETQYF
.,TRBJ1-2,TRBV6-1,CASREQGQGGYTF
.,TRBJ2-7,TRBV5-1,CASGTGDHEQYF
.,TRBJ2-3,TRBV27,CASSRDRGPDTQYF
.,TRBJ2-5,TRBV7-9,CASSRGQTSGAIETQYF
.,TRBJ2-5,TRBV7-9,CASSLALSSGVIRETQYF
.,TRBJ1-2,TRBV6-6,CASRDSRTYGYTF
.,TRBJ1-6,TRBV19,CASSIDFQGAGSPLHF
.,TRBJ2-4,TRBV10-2,CASMESRLIAKNIQYF
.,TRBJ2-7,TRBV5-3,CARSLGQGGPYEQYF
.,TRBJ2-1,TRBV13,CASSRTSGDIHNEQFF
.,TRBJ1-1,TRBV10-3,CAIRPGTAYEAFF
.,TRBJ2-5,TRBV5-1,CASSQQETQYF
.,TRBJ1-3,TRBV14,CASSQALGEITGNTIYF